Detailed here is one TCR beta chain. This sample is drawn from a study of cytomegalovirus exposure and HLA in healthy donors. The CDR3 loop spans 18 amino acids. The junction had 6 bases not matched to a gene; V was cut back by 0 bases and J by 1 base. CDR1 and CDR2 (germline): SGHRS, YFSETQ. The PCR had 60 Vbeta and 13 Jbeta primers. Method: immunoSEQ multiplex PCR; TCRdb's copy keeps in-frame clones and lacks some. Of 100,000 to 150,000 clones in the sample, around four fifths are singletons; the top ten hold around 3%. V gene TRBV5-1 combines with J gene TRBJ2-3, with 12 bases that match TRBD2. The sequence came from a boy between 2 and 15 years old in good health and CMV-seronegative. What was sequenced was PBMCs. CDR3 protein: CASSLGTSGTWGTDTQYF. CDR3 nucleotide sequence: TGCGCCAGCAGCTTGGGGACTAGCGGGACTTGGGGCACAGATACGCAGTATTTT.